This is a list of T cell receptor beta chains from one sample in a study of T cell responses to AZD1222 COVID-19 vaccine. Repertoires were generated with immunoSEQ multiplex PCR, while TCRdb's copy carries only in-frame clones and drops some. This table holds about 120,000 clones, approximately 88% found once. Sequences were derived from peripheral blood, sampled 28 days after the second AZD1222 dose. These receptors originate from an adult who received the AZD1222 COVID-19 vaccine. The conserved cysteine and the conserved F or W are not part of the CDR3 here. D genes are given only for firm matches.

v_call: TRBV12-3/TRBV12-4; d_call: -; j_call: TRBJ1-1; cdr3_aa: ASRSPGAEAF
v_call: TRBV18; d_call: -; j_call: TRBJ2-5; cdr3_aa: ASSPLGVRETQY
v_call: TRBV28; d_call: TRBD1; j_call: TRBJ1-5; cdr3_aa: ASRKDRGHNQPQH
v_call: TRBV5-6; d_call: -; j_call: TRBJ2-2; cdr3_aa: ASSSLLGGDTGELF
v_call: TRBV10-3; d_call: -; j_call: TRBJ2-1; cdr3_aa: AISVSYGSQF
v_call: TRBV18; d_call: TRBD1; j_call: TRBJ2-7; cdr3_aa: ASSPGQGLYEQY
v_call: TRBV4-1; d_call: -; j_call: TRBJ2-2; cdr3_aa: ASSQLGQATGELF
v_call: TRBV5-1; d_call: -; j_call: TRBJ2-3; cdr3_aa: ASSLSANTQY
v_call: TRBV5-1; d_call: -; j_call: TRBJ2-5; cdr3_aa: ASSFTGTQETQY
v_call: TRBV7-9; d_call: -; j_call: TRBJ2-2; cdr3_aa: ASSKGNTGELF
v_call: TRBV19; d_call: TRBD1; j_call: TRBJ1-5; cdr3_aa: ASRDRQGLVQPQH
v_call: TRBV5-4; d_call: -; j_call: TRBJ2-5; cdr3_aa: ASSFLLSGQETQY
v_call: TRBV10-2; d_call: -; j_call: TRBJ2-3; cdr3_aa: ASSAISLSDTQY
v_call: TRBV6-5; d_call: -; j_call: TRBJ1-1; cdr3_aa: ASSPDGDEAF
v_call: TRBV7-9; d_call: TRBD2; j_call: TRBJ2-2; cdr3_aa: ASSSWGGSNTGELF
v_call: TRBV7-2; d_call: -; j_call: TRBJ1-1; cdr3_aa: ASSLEVNTEAF
v_call: TRBV7-2; d_call: -; j_call: TRBJ1-3; cdr3_aa: ASSPAAGTVSGNTIY
v_call: TRBV6-1; d_call: TRBD1; j_call: TRBJ2-3; cdr3_aa: ASSEAPGQGTDTQY
v_call: TRBV7-2; d_call: -; j_call: TRBJ1-2; cdr3_aa: ASSLWARLDYT
v_call: TRBV12-3/TRBV12-4; d_call: -; j_call: TRBJ1-2; cdr3_aa: ASSYSVGYT
v_call: TRBV11-2; d_call: -; j_call: TRBJ1-6; cdr3_aa: ASSPRGLGSPLH
v_call: TRBV24-1; d_call: -; j_call: TRBJ2-1; cdr3_aa: ATSAPTTNEQF
v_call: TRBV6-2/TRBV6-3; d_call: -; j_call: TRBJ1-2; cdr3_aa: ASSGTNYGYT
v_call: TRBV4-1; d_call: TRBD1; j_call: TRBJ2-2; cdr3_aa: ASSQGPGQGGTGELF
v_call: TRBV2; d_call: TRBD1; j_call: TRBJ2-1; cdr3_aa: ASSEAMGIVGTGVSGNEQF
v_call: TRBV6-2/TRBV6-3; d_call: TRBD2; j_call: TRBJ2-6; cdr3_aa: ASSSSGGSGANVLT
v_call: TRBV11-2; d_call: -; j_call: TRBJ2-7; cdr3_aa: ASSATSPEQY
v_call: TRBV29-1; d_call: -; j_call: TRBJ1-2; cdr3_aa: SVEGVYGYT
v_call: TRBV4-3; d_call: -; j_call: TRBJ2-7; cdr3_aa: ASSLGGGGYEQY
v_call: TRBV29-1; d_call: TRBD1; j_call: TRBJ2-5; cdr3_aa: SVEVRDRAETQY
v_call: TRBV7-9; d_call: TRBD1; j_call: TRBJ2-7; cdr3_aa: ASSPGQGYEQY
v_call: TRBV7-2; d_call: -; j_call: TRBJ1-6; cdr3_aa: ASSLDELDNSPLH
v_call: TRBV5-1; d_call: TRBD1; j_call: TRBJ1-2; cdr3_aa: ASSPEGQGGYT
v_call: TRBV4-1; d_call: -; j_call: TRBJ1-2; cdr3_aa: ASSHGPYGYT
v_call: TRBV6-5; d_call: -; j_call: TRBJ2-7; cdr3_aa: ASSYRQNHYEQY
v_call: TRBV7-3; d_call: TRBD2; j_call: TRBJ2-2; cdr3_aa: ASSLRSAGDTGELF
v_call: TRBV18; d_call: -; j_call: TRBJ2-5; cdr3_aa: ASSPLQGQETQY
v_call: TRBV4-2; d_call: -; j_call: TRBJ1-2; cdr3_aa: ASSHPMDGASDYGYT
v_call: TRBV19; d_call: -; j_call: TRBJ2-2; cdr3_aa: ASSPRGRGTGELF
v_call: TRBV12-5; d_call: -; j_call: TRBJ1-4; cdr3_aa: ASGLRQSASIEKLF
v_call: TRBV27; d_call: TRBD2; j_call: TRBJ2-7; cdr3_aa: ASSSLGPSGGVSYEQY
v_call: TRBV9; d_call: TRBD2; j_call: TRBJ2-5; cdr3_aa: ASSVAGGALETQY
v_call: TRBV7-2; d_call: TRBD1; j_call: TRBJ1-6; cdr3_aa: ASSSRQGGSPLH
v_call: TRBV29-1; d_call: TRBD1; j_call: TRBJ1-1; cdr3_aa: SVLGTDEGGTEAF
v_call: TRBV5-4; d_call: -; j_call: TRBJ2-7; cdr3_aa: ASSLVGGYEQY
v_call: TRBV18; d_call: -; j_call: TRBJ2-3; cdr3_aa: ASSLRDSGPDTQY
v_call: TRBV6-5; d_call: -; j_call: TRBJ1-2; cdr3_aa: ASSYSPGTYGYT
v_call: TRBV7-2; d_call: -; j_call: TRBJ1-5; cdr3_aa: ASSLADGGNQPQH
v_call: TRBV5-8; d_call: -; j_call: TRBJ1-1; cdr3_aa: ASSARVPPKAF
v_call: TRBV5-5; d_call: -; j_call: TRBJ2-6; cdr3_aa: ASSRPGANVLT
v_call: TRBV7-2; d_call: -; j_call: TRBJ1-6; cdr3_aa: ASGGQGLNSPLH
v_call: TRBV9; d_call: -; j_call: TRBJ2-5; cdr3_aa: ASSAGARSQETQY
v_call: TRBV7-3; d_call: TRBD2; j_call: TRBJ2-5; cdr3_aa: ASSQQGLALETQY
v_call: TRBV29-1; d_call: -; j_call: TRBJ2-1; cdr3_aa: SVEDQGGPRLNNEQF
v_call: TRBV25-1; d_call: TRBD1; j_call: TRBJ2-7; cdr3_aa: ASSESGTGGFGQY
v_call: TRBV4-3; d_call: TRBD1; j_call: TRBJ1-2; cdr3_aa: ASSQDPGQGRNYGYT
v_call: TRBV11-3; d_call: TRBD1; j_call: TRBJ1-5; cdr3_aa: ASSFRGRGSRQPQH
v_call: TRBV4-3; d_call: -; j_call: TRBJ1-1; cdr3_aa: ASSQDFGGRGTEAF
v_call: TRBV15; d_call: -; j_call: TRBJ1-1; cdr3_aa: ATSGRSRDTEAF
v_call: TRBV7-8; d_call: -; j_call: TRBJ2-6; cdr3_aa: ASSLITVPGANVLT